The rows below give T cell receptor beta chains drawn from one sample of a study of human T cells and chemical hapten exposure. TCRdb ran MiXCR on the RACE reads and lists one entry per CDR3 protein. The sample lists roughly 45,000 distinct CDR3 sequences; around a tenth were seen once. The material sequenced was whole blood, taken in connection with sensitization to the hapten diphenylcyclopropenone (DPC). All receptors come from a woman aged 45 to 65 with alopecia areata. Some clones in this sample may be carry-over from other donors' samples. The CDR3 runs from the conserved cysteine through the conserved F or W. A D gene is named only where the DNA matches it firmly. Some rows mark clone size as missing; the rest say once, few, many or name a class of expanded clone.

D gene	J gene	V gene	clone size	CDR3 protein	CDR3 DNA
-	TRBJ1-2	TRBV29-1	many	CSVEDGYTF	TGCAGCGTCGAAGATGGCTACACCTTC
TRBD2	TRBJ2-3	TRBV9	-	CASTGGWSTDTQYF	TGTGCCAGCACGGGGGGGTGGAGCACAGATACGCAGTATTTT
-	TRBJ1-6	TRBV6-1	few	CASSDRLGSPLHF	TGTGCCAGCAGTGACCGTCTAGGATCACCCCTCCACTTT
-	TRBJ2-2	TRBV12-5	many	CASGLVFPGELFF	TGTGCTAGTGGTTTGGTATTCCCCGGGGAGCTGTTTTTT
-	TRBJ2-3	TRBV7-8	many	CASSLIEALSTDTQYF	TGTGCCAGCAGCCTAATCGAAGCGCTAAGCACAGATACGCAGTATTTT
-	TRBJ2-5	TRBV20-1	many	CSARVLARETQYF	TGCAGTGCTAGAGTCCTAGCCCGAGAGACCCAGTACTTC
TRBD2	TRBJ2-5	TRBV3-1	-	CASSQGGTSGTLTRETQYF	TGTGCCAGCAGCCAAGGAGGGACTAGCGGGACGTTGACGAGAGAGACCCAGTACTTC
-	TRBJ1-4	TRBV12-3/TRBV12-4	-	CASSFSGYSEKNEKLFF	TGTGCCAGCAGTTTCTCAGGGTATTCGGAGAAGAATGAAAAACTGTTTTTT
-	TRBJ1-6	TRBV4-3	many	CASSQESGIGNSPLHF	TGCGCCAGCAGCCAAGAATCCGGGATTGGTAATTCACCCCTCCACTTT
-	TRBJ1-5	TRBV12-3/TRBV12-4	many	CASSSRGNQPQHF	TGTGCCAGCAGTTCCAGGGGCAATCAGCCCCAGCATTTT
TRBD2	TRBJ2-3	TRBV19	many	CASRTSGRVNTQYF	TGTGCCAGTAGAACTAGCGGGAGGGTTAATACGCAGTATTTT
TRBD1	TRBJ1-1	TRBV28	-	CASRRSGTGYTEAFF	TGTGCCAGCAGGCGATCGGGGACAGGGTACACTGAAGCTTTCTTT
-	TRBJ2-1	TRBV5-1	few	CASSVTDNEQFF	TGCGCCAGCAGCGTAACAGACAATGAGCAGTTCTTC
TRBD2	TRBJ2-3	TRBV29-1	many	CSVDGSGRADTQYF	TGCAGCGTTGACGGTAGCGGGAGGGCCGATACGCAGTATTTT
TRBD2	TRBJ2-1	TRBV7-8	few	CASSPSGSEQFF	TGTGCCAGCAGCCCTAGCGGGAGTGAGCAGTTCTTC
-	TRBJ2-7	TRBV27	few	CASSSRESYEQYF	TGTGCCAGCAGTTCTAGGGAGTCCTACGAGCAGTACTTC
-	TRBJ2-7	TRBV11-2	many	CATIQTANEQYF	TGTGCCACCATTCAGACCGCGAACGAGCAGTACTTC
-	TRBJ2-1	TRBV3-1	many	CASSRFGQKVFDEQFF	TGTGCCAGCAGTAGATTCGGACAGAAGGTATTTGATGAGCAGTTCTTC
TRBD2	TRBJ2-1	TRBV5-1	few	CASSLARTSGIGDEQFF	TGCGCCAGCAGCCTGGCCCGGACTAGCGGGATTGGGGATGAGCAGTTCTTC
-	TRBJ2-5	TRBV11-2	many	CASRYQETQYF	TGTGCCAGCAGGTACCAAGAGACCCAGTACTTC
TRBD1	TRBJ1-6	TRBV7-9	many	CASSSYGQGDNSPLHF	TGTGCCAGCAGCTCCTACGGACAGGGGGACAATTCACCCCTCCACTTT
-	TRBJ2-2	TRBV19	many	CASSPDGAGIGTGELFF	TGTGCCAGTAGTCCCGATGGGGCGGGAATTGGCACCGGGGAGCTGTTTTTT
-	TRBJ1-5	TRBV29-1	many	CSVGEGSNQPQHF	TGCAGCGTTGGAGAAGGTAGTAATCAGCCCCAGCATTTT
-	TRBJ1-5	TRBV29-1	-	CSVAGVENQPQHF	TGCAGCGTTGCTGGGGTAGAAAATCAGCCCCAGCATTTT
-	TRBJ1-1	TRBV6-2/TRBV6-3	many	CASLKTATKNTEAFF	TGTGCCAGCCTTAAGACAGCCACTAAGAACACTGAAGCTTTCTTT
-	TRBJ2-7	TRBV29-1	few	CSVEESGVYEQYF	TGCAGCGTTGAGGAGTCAGGGGTCTACGAGCAGTACTTC
-	TRBJ2-7	TRBV10-2	many	CASSESSSYEQYF	TGCGCCAGCAGTGAGTCGAGCTCCTACGAGCAGTACTTC
-	TRBJ2-6	TRBV9	-	CASSVSPLITGTADSGANVLTF	TGTGCCAGCAGCGTATCCCCGTTGATTACCGGGACTGCAGACTCTGGGGCCAACGTCCTGACTTTC
TRBD2	TRBJ2-5	TRBV3-1	few	CASSRGLAGGAAQYF	TGTGCCAGCAGCCGCGGACTAGCGGGGGGCGCTGCCCAGTACTTC
-	TRBJ1-4	TRBV20-1	-	CSARDAGRSEKLFF	TGCAGTGCTAGAGATGCCGGCAGATCGGAAAAACTGTTTTTT
-	TRBJ2-1	TRBV5-4	-	CASSLPSAYNEQFF	TGTGCCAGCAGCTTGCCCTCAGCCTACAATGAGCAGTTCTTC
TRBD1	TRBJ2-7	TRBV6-5	many	CASRRGTGGPYEQYF	TGTGCCAGCAGACGCGGGACAGGGGGCCCCTACGAGCAGTACTTC
-	TRBJ2-6	TRBV27	many	CASSLGWLANVLTF	TGTGCCAGCAGTTTAGGGTGGTTGGCCAACGTCCTGACTTTC
-	TRBJ1-1	TRBV7-6	few	CASSPRGGYTEAFF	TGTGCCAGCAGCCCCCGGGGGGGGTACACTGAAGCTTTCTTT
TRBD1	TRBJ2-1	TRBV20-1	many	CSGKGGGSYNEQFF	TGCAGTGGAAAAGGGGGCGGCTCCTACAATGAGCAGTTCTTC
TRBD1	TRBJ1-2	TRBV28	-	CASRPLTGGGYGYTF	TGTGCCAGCAGACCTCTTACAGGGGGCGGCTATGGCTACACCTTC
TRBD1	TRBJ2-3	TRBV2	few	CASRRTGADTQYF	TGTGCCAGCAGGCGGACAGGGGCAGATACGCAGTATTTT
-	TRBJ1-1	TRBV20-1	many	CSARAMGLFEAFF	TGCAGTGCTAGGGCCATGGGGCTCTTTGAAGCTTTCTTT